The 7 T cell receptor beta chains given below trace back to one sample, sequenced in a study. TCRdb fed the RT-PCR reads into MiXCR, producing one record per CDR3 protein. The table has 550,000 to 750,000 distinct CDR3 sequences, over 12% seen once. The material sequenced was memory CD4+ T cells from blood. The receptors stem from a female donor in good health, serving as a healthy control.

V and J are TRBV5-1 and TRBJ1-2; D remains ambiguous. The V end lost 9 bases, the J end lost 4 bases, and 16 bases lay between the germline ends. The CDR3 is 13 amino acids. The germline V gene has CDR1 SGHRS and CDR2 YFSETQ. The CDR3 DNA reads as TGCGCCACAAGCCGGGGATTAGGCTATGGCTACACCTTC. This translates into CATSRGLGYGYTF.

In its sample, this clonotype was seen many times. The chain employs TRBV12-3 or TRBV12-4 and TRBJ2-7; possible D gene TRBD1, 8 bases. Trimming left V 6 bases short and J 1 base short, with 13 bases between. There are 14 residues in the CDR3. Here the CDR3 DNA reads TGTGCCAGCAGCGGACAGGGAGGGTCCTACGAGCAGTACTTC. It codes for CASSGQGGSYEQYF.

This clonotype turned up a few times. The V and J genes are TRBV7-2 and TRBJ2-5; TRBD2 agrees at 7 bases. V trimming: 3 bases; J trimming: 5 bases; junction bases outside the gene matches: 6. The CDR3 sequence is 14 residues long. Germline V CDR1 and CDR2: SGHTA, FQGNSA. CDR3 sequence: CASSFGGRGETQYF. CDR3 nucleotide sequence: TGTGCCAGCAGCTTTGGCGGGAGAGGTGAGACCCAGTACTTC. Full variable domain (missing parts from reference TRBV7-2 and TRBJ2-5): GAGVSQSPSNKVTEKGKDVELRCDPISGHTALYWYRQSLGQGLEFLIYFQGNSAPDKSGLPSDRFSAERTGGSVSTLTIQRTQQEDSAVYLCASSFGGRGETQYFGPGTRLLVL.

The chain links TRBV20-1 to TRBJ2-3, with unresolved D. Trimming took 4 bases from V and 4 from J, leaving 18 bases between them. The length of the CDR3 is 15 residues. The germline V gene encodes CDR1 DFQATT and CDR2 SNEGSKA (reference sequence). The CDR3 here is CSAIFPRFSSDTQYF. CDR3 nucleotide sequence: TGCAGTGCTATTTTCCCTCGGTTCTCTTCAGATACGCAGTATTTT.

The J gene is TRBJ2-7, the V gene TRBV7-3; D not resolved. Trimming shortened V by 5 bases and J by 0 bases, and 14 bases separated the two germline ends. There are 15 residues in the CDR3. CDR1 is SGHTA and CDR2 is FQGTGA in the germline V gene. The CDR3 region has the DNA TGTGCCAGCAGCCTCCGTGGCGGAAACTCCTACGAGCAGTACTTC. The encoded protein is CASSLRGGNSYEQYF.

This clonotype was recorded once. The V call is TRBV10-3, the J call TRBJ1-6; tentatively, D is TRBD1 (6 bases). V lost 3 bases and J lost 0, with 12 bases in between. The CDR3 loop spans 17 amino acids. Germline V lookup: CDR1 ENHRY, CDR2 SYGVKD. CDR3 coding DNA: TGTGCCATCAGTGAAATGGCAGGGGCCTCCTATAATTCACCCCTCCACTTT. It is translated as CAISEMAGASYNSPLHF.

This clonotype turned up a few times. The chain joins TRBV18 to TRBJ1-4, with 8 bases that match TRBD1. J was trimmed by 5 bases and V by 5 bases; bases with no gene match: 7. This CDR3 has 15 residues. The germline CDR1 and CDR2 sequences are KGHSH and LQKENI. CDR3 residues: CASSTGTGGNEKLFF. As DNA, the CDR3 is TGTGCCAGCTCAACCGGCACAGGGGGAAATGAAAAACTGTTTTTT. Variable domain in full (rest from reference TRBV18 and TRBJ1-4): NAGVMQNPRHLVRRRGQEARLRCSPMKGHSHVYWYRQLPEEGLKFMVYLQKENIIDESGMPKERFSAEFPKEGPSILRIQQVVRGDSAAYFCASSTGTGGNEKLFFGSGTQLSVL.